The clone carrying this T cell receptor (beta chain) came up many times. Its antigen is currently unknown. cDNA synthesis was performed by 5'RACE with 10-nucleotide random UMIs. TCRdb re-analysed the 5' RACE reads in MiXCR, keeping a single row per CDR3 protein. This sample yields about 29,000 distinct CDR3 sequences, of which 3.3% are seen a single time; around 7.1% belongs to the top ten. The source of the sample is a study of neurological immune-mediated disorders. The CDR3 loop spans 13 amino acids. V was clipped by 5 bases and J by 0 bases, with 11 bases between them. Germline V CDR1 and CDR2: DFQATT, SNEGSKA (reference sequence). General study findings and limits: The study found no CDR3 amino acid sequences shared by expanded clones across subjects, suggesting private repertoires in all groups. The study found the most TCR clonal expansion in HTLV-1-associated myelopathy and the least in multiple sclerosis, below healthy controls. Clinical features showed no association with the multiple sclerosis repertoire cluster, and MRI features showed none either.

Material: PBMCs. This TCR was recovered from a woman under 40 with multiple sclerosis. V usage is TRBV20-1 and J usage is TRBJ2-7; D uncertain. The CDR3 here is CSAGWGSSYEQYF. CDR3 nucleotide sequence: TGCAGTGCTGGGTGGGGAAGCTCCTACGAGCAGTACTTC.